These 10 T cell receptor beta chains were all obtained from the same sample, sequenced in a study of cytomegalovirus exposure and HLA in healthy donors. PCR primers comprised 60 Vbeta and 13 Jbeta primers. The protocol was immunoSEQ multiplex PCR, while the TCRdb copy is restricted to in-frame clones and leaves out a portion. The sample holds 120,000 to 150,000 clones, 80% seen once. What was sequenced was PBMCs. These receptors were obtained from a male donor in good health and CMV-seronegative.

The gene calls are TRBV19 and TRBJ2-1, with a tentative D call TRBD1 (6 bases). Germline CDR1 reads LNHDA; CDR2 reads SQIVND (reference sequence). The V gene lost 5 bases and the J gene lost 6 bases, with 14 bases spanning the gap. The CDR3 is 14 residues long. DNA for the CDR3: TGTGCCAGTAGTCTTCAAACAGGGCCCAATGAGCAGTTCTTC. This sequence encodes CASSLQTGPNEQFF.

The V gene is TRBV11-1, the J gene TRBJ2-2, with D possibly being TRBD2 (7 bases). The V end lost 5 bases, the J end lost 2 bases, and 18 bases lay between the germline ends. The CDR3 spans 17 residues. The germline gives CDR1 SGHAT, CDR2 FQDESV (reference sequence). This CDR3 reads CASSHYRRGANTGELFF. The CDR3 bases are TGTGCCAGCAGCCATTATCGTCGGGGGGCTAACACCGGGGAGCTGTTTTTT.

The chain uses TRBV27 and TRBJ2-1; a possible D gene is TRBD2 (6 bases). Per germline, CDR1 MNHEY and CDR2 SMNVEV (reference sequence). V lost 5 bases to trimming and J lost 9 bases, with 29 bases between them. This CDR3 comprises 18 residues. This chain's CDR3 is CASSLPLRGGDLAGEQFF. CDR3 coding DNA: TGTGCCAGCAGTCTTCCCCTTAGAGGCGGGGACCTAGCCGGTGAGCAGTTCTTC.

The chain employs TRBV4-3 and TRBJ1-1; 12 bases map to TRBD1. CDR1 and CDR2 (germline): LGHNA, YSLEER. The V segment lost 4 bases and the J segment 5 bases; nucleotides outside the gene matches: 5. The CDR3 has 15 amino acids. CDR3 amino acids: CASSLWDRGRTEAFF. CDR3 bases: TGCGCCAGCAGCCTATGGGACAGGGGGCGGACTGAAGCTTTCTTT.

CDR3 protein: CASSSSPDRLTNTYGYTF. CDR3 DNA: TGTGCCAGCAGCTCCTCTCCGGACAGACTAACAAACACCTATGGCTACACCTTC. V is TRBV5-5 and J is TRBJ1-2, with D possibly matching TRBD1 (6 bases). V lost 3 bases to trimming and J lost 4 bases, with 25 bases between them. Germline V lookup: CDR1 SGHKS, CDR2 YYEKEE (reference sequence). The CDR3 spans 18 residues.

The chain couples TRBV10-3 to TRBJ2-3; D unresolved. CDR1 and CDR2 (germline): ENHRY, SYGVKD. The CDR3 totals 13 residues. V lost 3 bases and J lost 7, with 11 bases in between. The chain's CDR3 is CAISEESSNTQYF. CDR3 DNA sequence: TGTGCCATCAGTGAAGAATCTAGTAATACGCAGTATTTT.

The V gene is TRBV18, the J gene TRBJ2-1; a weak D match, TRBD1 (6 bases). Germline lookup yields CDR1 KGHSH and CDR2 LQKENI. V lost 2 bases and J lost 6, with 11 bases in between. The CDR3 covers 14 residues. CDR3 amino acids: CASSPSRGGNEQFF. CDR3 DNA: TGTGCCAGCTCACCAAGCAGAGGGGGCAATGAGCAGTTCTTC.

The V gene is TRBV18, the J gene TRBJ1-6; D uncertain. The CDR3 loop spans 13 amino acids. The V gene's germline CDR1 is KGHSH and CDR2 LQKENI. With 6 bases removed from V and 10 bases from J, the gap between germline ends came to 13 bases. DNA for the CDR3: TGTGCCAGCTCCCATGGTGACTTGTCACCCCTCCACTTT. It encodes CASSHGDLSPLHF.

DNA for the CDR3: TGTGCCAGCAGCTTGCGGTTGAGCGGGGGTACAGATACGCAGTATTTT. This encodes CASSLRLSGGTDTQYF. V and J are TRBV5-4 and TRBJ2-3, with 8 bases aligning to TRBD2. Germline-derived CDR1 and CDR2 are SGHNT and YYREEE (reference sequence). The CDR3 is 16 amino acids. The J segment lost 3 bases and the V segment lost 1 base, leaving 7 bases of the junction unmatched. Using reference TRBV5-4 and TRBJ2-3 for the parts outside the CDR3, the full variable domain is ETGVTQSPTHLIKTRGQQVTLRCSSQSGHNTVSWYQQALGQGPQFIFQYYREEENGRGNFPPRFSGLQFPNYSSELNVNALELDDSALYLCASSLRLSGGTDTQYFGPGTRLTVL.

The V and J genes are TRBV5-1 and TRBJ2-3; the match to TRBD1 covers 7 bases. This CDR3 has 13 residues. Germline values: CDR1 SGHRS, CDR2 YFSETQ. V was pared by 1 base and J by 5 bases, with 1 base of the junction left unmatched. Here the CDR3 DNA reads TGCGCCAGCAGCTTGCAGGGGGTAGATACGCAGTATTTT. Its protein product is CASSLQGVDTQYF. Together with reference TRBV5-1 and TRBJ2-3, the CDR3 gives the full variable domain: KAGVTQTPRYLIKTRGQQVTLSCSPISGHRSVSWYQQTPGQGLQFLFEYFSETQRNKGNFPGRFSGRQFSNSRSEMNVSTLELGDSALYLCASSLQGVDTQYFGPGTRLTVL.